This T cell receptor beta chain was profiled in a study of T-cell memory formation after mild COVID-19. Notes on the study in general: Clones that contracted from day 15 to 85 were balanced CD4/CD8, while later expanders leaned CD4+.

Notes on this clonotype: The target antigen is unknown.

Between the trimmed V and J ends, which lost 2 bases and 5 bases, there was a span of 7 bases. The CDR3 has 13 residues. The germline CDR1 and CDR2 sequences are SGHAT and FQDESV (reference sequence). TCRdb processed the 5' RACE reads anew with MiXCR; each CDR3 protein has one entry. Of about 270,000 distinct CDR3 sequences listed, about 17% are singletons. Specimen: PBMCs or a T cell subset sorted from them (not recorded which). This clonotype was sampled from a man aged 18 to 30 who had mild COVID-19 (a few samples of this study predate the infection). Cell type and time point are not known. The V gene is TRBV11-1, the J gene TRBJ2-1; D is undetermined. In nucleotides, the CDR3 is TGTGCCAGCAGCTTATTCAGAAACAATGAGCAGTTCTTC. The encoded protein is CASSLFRNNEQFF.